Below are 30 T cell receptor beta chains sequenced from a single sample in a study of CD8 T cells in ankylosing spondylitis. TCRdb redid the calling of the 5' RACE reads with MiXCR, one entry per CDR3 protein. Of 250,000 to 350,000 distinct CDR3 sequences detected, 20% appear once; the ten largest clones hold about 8%. The sample was blood, either unsorted or a sorted T cell fraction (not recorded which). All receptors come from a male donor with ankylosing spondylitis or in good health (not recorded which).

This clonotype was seen repeatedly, ten times or more. V is TRBV9 and J is TRBJ1-1, with 7 nucleotides matching TRBD1. The CDR3 loop spans 14 amino acids. Germline V gene sequence: CDR1 SGDLS, CDR2 YYNGEE. Trimming removed 2 bases from V and 1 base from J; junction bases left unmatched: 2. The CDR3 coding sequence is TGTGCCAGCAGCGTCGGGACAGCGAACACTGAAGCTTTCTTT. Translation: CASSVGTANTEAFF. Based on the CDR3 plus reference TRBV9 and TRBJ1-1, the full variable domain is DSGVTQTPKHLITATGQRVTLRCSPRSGDLSVYWYQQSLDQGLQFLIQYYNGEERAKGNILERFSAQQFPDLHSELNLSSLELGDSALYFCASSVGTANTEAFFGQGTRLTVV.

The V and J genes are TRBV10-3 and TRBJ2-2; D not resolved. Looked up from germline, CDR1 is ENHRY and CDR2 is SYGVKD. V lost 11 bases and J 2 bases, leaving 12 bases between the germline ends. The CDR3 totals 13 residues. The DNA for the CDR3 is TGTGCCGCGACGGGTAGTAACACCGGGGAGCTGTTTTTT. This translates into CAATGSNTGELFF.

The chain employs TRBV7-2 and TRBJ2-3; D perhaps matches TRBD2 (5 bases). CDR1 and CDR2 (germline): SGHTA, FQGNSA. There are 14 residues in the CDR3. Between the trimmed V and J ends, which lost 6 bases and 2 bases, there was a span of 12 bases. The CDR3 loop is CASSSDWTTDTQYF. The CDR3 nucleotides are TGTGCCAGCAGTTCGGACTGGACCACAGATACGCAGTATTTT.

The chain combines TRBV6-1 with TRBJ2-7; TRBD1 is a possible D gene (6 bases). The CDR3 has 14 amino acids. The V end lost 6 bases, the J end lost 7 bases, and 19 bases lay between the germline ends. Germline V gene data show CDR1 as MNHNS and CDR2 as SASEGT. This CDR3 reads CASRGPGQRGEQYV. The CDR3 bases are TGTGCCAGCAGAGGACCGGGACAAAGAGGGGAGCAGTACGTC.

This sequence joins TRBV14 and TRBJ2-1; TRBD2 matches 7 bases. CDR1 and CDR2 (germline): SGHDN, FVKESK. This CDR3 has 14 residues. The J segment lost 3 bases and the V segment lost 2 bases, leaving 1 base of the junction unmatched. The CDR3 sequence is CASSQRDYYNEQFF. In DNA form, the CDR3 reads TGTGCCAGCAGCCAACGGGACTACTACAATGAGCAGTTCTTC.

J is TRBJ2-5 and V is TRBV20-1; D may be TRBD1 (5 bases). The CDR3 length is 13 residues. The germline CDR1 and CDR2 sequences are DFQATT and SNEGSKA (reference sequence). V was pared by 2 bases and J by 4 bases, with 11 bases between. The CDR3 DNA reads as TGCAGTGCTAGACCAGGGTTAGGAGAGACCCAGTACTTC. This sequence encodes CSARPGLGETQYF.

This clonotype was counted many times. The chain employs TRBV5-1 and TRBJ1-1, with TRBD1 identical over 8 bases. This CDR3 contains 17 residues. The V gene's germline CDR1 is SGHRS and CDR2 YFSETQ. J lost 4 bases, V lost 4 bases, and 15 bases had no gene match. Written as DNA, the CDR3 is TGCGCCAGCAGCCCTCTGACAGGGGTGAACGCGGCCACTGAAGCTTTCTTT. It translates to CASSPLTGVNAATEAFF.

With regard to this clonotype: Given a much more abundant clone one base away, this may be a read error. V and J are TRBV28 and TRBJ1-2; D gene uncertain. This CDR3 is 14 amino acids long. CDR1 is MDHEN, CDR2 SYDVKM, per germline. DNA for the CDR3: TGTGCCAGCAGCAACAGCATCGCCAACTATGGCTTCACCTTC. It codes for CASSNSIANYGFTF.

The J gene is TRBJ2-6, the V gene TRBV20-1; the D call may be TRBD1 or TRBD2 (5 bases each). The CDR3 runs to 16 residues. Germline-derived CDR1 and CDR2 are DFQATT and SNEGSKA (reference sequence). Deletions cut 0 bases from V and 0 bases from J, with 9 bases between. The DNA of the CDR3 is TGCAGTGCTAGAGAATGGGGGTCCTCTGGGGCCAACGTCCTGACTTTC. Translating it yields CSAREWGSSGANVLTF.

V is TRBV5-1 and J is TRBJ2-5; D unresolved. This CDR3 has 14 amino acids. From germline, CDR1 is SGHRS and CDR2 YFSETQ. The ends were cut back, 3 bases at V and 5 bases at J, with 14 bases in the middle. CDR3: CASSYDTGGETQYF. The DNA for the CDR3 is TGCGCCAGCAGCTACGACACCGGTGGGGAGACCCAGTACTTC.

This clonotype was recorded a few times. The V and J genes are TRBV28 and TRBJ2-3; D gene uncertain. Germline values: CDR1 MDHEN, CDR2 SYDVKM. The CDR3 sequence is 16 residues long. With 2 bases removed from V and 0 bases from J, the gap between germline ends came to 12 bases. This chain's CDR3 is CASSLAETTSTDTQYF. DNA for the CDR3: TGTGCCAGCAGTTTAGCGGAGACCACTAGCACAGATACGCAGTATTTT.

This clonotype was counted at least ten times. The CDR3: CASSFTGGGAEAFF. In DNA, the CDR3 is TGCGCCAGCAGCTTCACAGGGGGCGGTGCTGAAGCTTTCTTT. The chain combines TRBV5-1 with TRBJ1-1; the match to TRBD1 covers 9 bases. The CDR3 length is 14 residues. Germline CDR1 is SGHRS and CDR2 is YFSETQ. V was clipped by 2 bases and J by 6 bases; unmatched bases: 5.

The chain carries TRBV10-3 and TRBJ2-4; 9 nucleotides line up with TRBD2. With V trimmed by 3 bases and J by 6 bases, 12 bases remained unmatched. This CDR3 region has 17 residues. Germline V gene sequence: CDR1 ENHRY, CDR2 SYGVKD. The CDR3, as DNA: TGTGCCATCAGTGACCCCTTACTAGCGGGTGAGGGAAACATTCAGTACTTC. Its translation: CAISDPLLAGEGNIQYF.

This sequence joins TRBV3-1 and TRBJ2-1; D remains unclear. Trimming stripped 2 bases from V and 2 bases from J, with 4 bases between. The CDR3 has 13 residues. Germline-derived CDR1 and CDR2 are LGHDT and YNNKEL (reference sequence). As DNA, the CDR3 is TGTGCCAGCAGCCAATTGGCCTACAATGAGCAGTTCTTC. This codes for CASSQLAYNEQFF.

Note on this clonotype: A read error may account for a junction end that differs from germline. The chain's CDR3 is CSVDQTGNTGELLF. In DNA, the CDR3 is TGCAGCGTTGACCAGACAGGGAACACCGGGGAGCTGCTTTTT. J is TRBJ2-2 and V is TRBV29-1, with 7 bases identical to TRBD1. Germline lookup yields CDR1 SQVTM and CDR2 ANQGSEA. The CDR3 spans 14 residues.

This clonotype was picked up one time. At one boundary the junction diverges from the germline segment, which might be a read error. This rearrangement joins TRBV3-1 to TRBJ2-5; no definite D call. The CDR3 is 12 amino acids. Germline loops: CDR1 LGHDT, CDR2 YNNKEL (reference sequence). CDR3 residues: CASSRGRETQYF. CDR3 nucleotides: TGTGCTAGCAGTCGCGGAAGAGAGACCCAGTACTTC.

This clonotype was seen a handful of times. This chain joins TRBV20-1 and TRBJ2-1; 10 nucleotides line up with TRBD2. This CDR3 has 16 residues. The germline V gene encodes CDR1 DFQATT and CDR2 SNEGSKA (reference sequence). V shed 6 bases, J shed 8 bases, and the junction held 16 bases outside the gene matches. CDR3 in amino acids: CSAQDRASGSTDEQFF. CDR3 nucleotide sequence: TGCAGTGCCCAGGATCGGGCTAGCGGGAGTACGGATGAGCAGTTCTTC.

For this clonotype: One base away lies a much larger clone, so this may be a sequencing read error. This chain connects TRBV7-8 to TRBJ2-7; D unresolved. The CDR3 contains 12 residues. Germline-derived CDR1 and CDR2 are SGHVS and FQNEAQ. CDR3 amino acids: CASNLDLGEQYV. CDR3 sequence (DNA): TGTGCCAGCAACTTAGATCTGGGGGAGCAGTACGTC.

V is TRBV12-3 or TRBV12-4 and J is TRBJ1-1; 10 nucleotides line up with TRBD1. The CDR3 totals 15 residues. V shed 4 bases and J 4 bases; nucleotides not matched to a gene: 6. The CDR3: CASSSWTGGSTEAFF. The CDR3 nucleotides are TGTGCCAGCAGTTCATGGACAGGGGGGAGCACTGAAGCTTTCTTT.

V and J are TRBV12-3 or TRBV12-4 and TRBJ1-2; D remains ambiguous. V lost 6 bases and J lost 8, with 13 bases in between. The length of the CDR3 is 12 residues. CDR3 amino acids: CASSLGLEGYTF. The CDR3, as DNA: TGTGCCAGCAGCTTGGGGTTGGAAGGCTACACCTTC.

The chain combines TRBV11-1 with TRBJ1-2; unclear D gene. This CDR3 spans 18 amino acids. Trimming cost V 5 bases and J 4 bases, with 26 bases left between them. Germline V gene sequence: CDR1 SGHAT, CDR2 FQDESV (reference sequence). The CDR3 loop reads CASSPTRFGGSMTYGYTF. The CDR3 DNA follows: TGTGCCAGCAGCCCGACCCGTTTCGGAGGCAGTATGACCTATGGCTACACCTTC.

The chain is built from TRBV20-1 and TRBJ2-3, with TRBD1 matching over 7 bases. The CDR3 has 14 residues. The ends lost 4 bases at V and 0 bases at J; junction bases unmatched: 4. Germline values: CDR1 DFQATT, CDR2 SNEGSKA (reference sequence). CDR3 DNA: TGCAGTGCTACTAGGGGGCCGAGCACAGATACGCAGTATTTT. It is translated as CSATRGPSTDTQYF.

The chain has TRBV7-4 and TRBJ2-7; D unclear. CDR1 is SGHVT, CDR2 SQSDAQ, per germline. The CDR3 spans 12 residues. V lost 3 bases, J lost 6 bases, and 9 bases lay in between. The CDR3 nucleotides are TGTGCCAGCAGCTTGGCGGAGTCCGAGCAGTACGTC. This gives the protein CASSLAESEQYV.

The V call is TRBV7-8, the J call TRBJ2-5; D is uncertain. CDR3 length: 13 amino acids. The V end was cut by 2 bases, the J end by 4 bases, with 8 bases between. Germline V CDR1 and CDR2: SGHVS, FQNEAQ. CDR3 nucleotide sequence: TGTGCCAGCAGCTTATACAAACGAGAGACCCAGTACTTC. As protein: CASSLYKRETQYF.

The CDR3 spells CASSSAGQALNIQYF. The CDR3 region has the DNA TGTGCCAGCAGCTCCGCAGGACAGGCACTCAACATTCAGTACTTC. The chain links TRBV6-1 to TRBJ2-4; 7 bases agree with TRBD1. The V gene end was trimmed by 6 bases and the J gene end by 7 bases; junction bases not matched to a gene: 12. CDR3 length equals 15 residues. The V gene's germline CDR1 is MNHNS and CDR2 SASEGT.

This clonotype was observed a few times. The chain joins TRBV7-3 to TRBJ2-5; a weak D match, TRBD2 (7 bases). The CDR3 runs 16 residues. Germline V gene lookup returns CDR1 SGHTA and CDR2 FQGTGA. The V end was cut by 0 bases, the J end by 4 bases, with 15 bases between. The CDR3 region has the DNA TGTGCCAGCAGCTTAACTCCGACGGGGGGCGGAGAGACCCAGTACTTC. It is translated as CASSLTPTGGGETQYF.

This chain joins TRBV12-3 or TRBV12-4 and TRBJ1-5; D remains unclear. Trimming removed 7 bases from V and 6 bases from J, with 16 bases in between. The CDR3 covers 14 residues. In DNA form, the CDR3 reads TGTGCCAGCATGAGAGGGCCCGGAGGTCAGCCCCAGCATTTT. Translation gives CASMRGPGGQPQHF.

The chain uses TRBV20-1 and TRBJ2-1; TRBD2 matches 10 bases. Germline values: CDR1 DFQATT, CDR2 SNEGSKA (reference sequence). The V segment lost 3 bases and the J segment 8 bases; nucleotides outside the gene matches: 4. The CDR3 spans 13 residues. Here the CDR3 reads CSARASGSDEQFF. CDR3 nucleotide sequence: TGCAGTGCTAGGGCTAGCGGGAGCGATGAGCAGTTCTTC.

This chain connects TRBV10-3 to TRBJ2-3; 8 bases fit TRBD2. With V trimmed by 4 bases and J by 2 bases, 5 bases remained unmatched. The CDR3 extends over 15 amino acids. Germline V gives CDR1 ENHRY, CDR2 SYGVKD. In nucleotides, the CDR3 is TGTGCCATCAGTGGAGCGGGGGCCTTCACAGATACGCAGTATTTT. Translation gives CAISGAGAFTDTQYF.

The sample holds a few counts of this clonotype. The gene calls are TRBV28 and TRBJ2-4; TRBD1 might be the D (5 bases). CDR1 is MDHEN, CDR2 SYDVKM, per germline. V lost 7 bases to trimming and J lost 6 bases, with 10 bases between them. This CDR3 contains 12 residues. CDR3 in DNA: TGTGCCAGCATGTCAGGGCCAAACATTCAGTACTTC. It yields the protein CASMSGPNIQYF.